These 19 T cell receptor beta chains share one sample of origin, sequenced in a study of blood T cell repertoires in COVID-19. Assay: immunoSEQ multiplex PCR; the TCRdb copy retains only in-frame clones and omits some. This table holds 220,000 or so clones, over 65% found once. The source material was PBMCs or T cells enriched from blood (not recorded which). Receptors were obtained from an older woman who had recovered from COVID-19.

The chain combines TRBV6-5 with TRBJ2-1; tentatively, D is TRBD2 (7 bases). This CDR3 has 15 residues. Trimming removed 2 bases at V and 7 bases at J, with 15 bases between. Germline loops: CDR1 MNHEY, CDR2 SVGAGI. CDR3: CASSYGIGGENEQFF. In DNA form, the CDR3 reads TGTGCCAGCAGTTACGGGATAGGGGGGGAAAATGAGCAGTTCTTC.

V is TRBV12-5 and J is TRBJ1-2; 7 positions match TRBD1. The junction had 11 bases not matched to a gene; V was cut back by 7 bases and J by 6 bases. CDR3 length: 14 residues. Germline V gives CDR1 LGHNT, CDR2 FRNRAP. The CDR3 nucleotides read TGTGCTAGTGTCATGACAGGGAGTGTCGATGGCTACACCTTC. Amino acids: CASVMTGSVDGYTF.

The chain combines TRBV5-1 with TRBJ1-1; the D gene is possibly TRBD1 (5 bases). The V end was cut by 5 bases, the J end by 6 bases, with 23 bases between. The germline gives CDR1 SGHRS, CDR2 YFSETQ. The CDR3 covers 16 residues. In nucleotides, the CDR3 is TGCGCCAGCAGTCCCGCGTGGGGCAGGGCTTCTTCTGAAGCTTTCTTT. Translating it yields CASSPAWGRASSEAFF.

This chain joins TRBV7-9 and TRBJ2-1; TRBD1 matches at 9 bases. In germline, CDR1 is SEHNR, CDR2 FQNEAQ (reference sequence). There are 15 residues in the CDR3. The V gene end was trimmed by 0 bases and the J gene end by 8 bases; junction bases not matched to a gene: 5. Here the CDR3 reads CASSLAGTGMDEQFF. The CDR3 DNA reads TGTGCCAGCAGCTTAGCCGGGACAGGGATGGATGAGCAGTTCTTC.

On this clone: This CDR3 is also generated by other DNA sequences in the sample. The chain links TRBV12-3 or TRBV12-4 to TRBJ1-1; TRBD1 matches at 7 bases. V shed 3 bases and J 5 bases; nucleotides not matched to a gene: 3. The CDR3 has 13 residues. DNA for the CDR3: TGTGCCAGCAGTTTTTCAGGGGGAACTGAAGCTTTCTTT. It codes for CASSFSGGTEAFF.

CDR3 residues: CASSLGSGEQYF. Here the CDR3 DNA reads TGCGCCAGCAGCTTAGGATCGGGGGAGCAGTACTTC. This chain joins TRBV5-1 and TRBJ2-7, with D possibly matching TRBD2 (5 bases). The CDR3 extends over 12 amino acids. Germline V CDR1 and CDR2: SGHRS, YFSETQ. Trimming pared 2 bases from V and 7 bases from J, leaving 10 bases between.

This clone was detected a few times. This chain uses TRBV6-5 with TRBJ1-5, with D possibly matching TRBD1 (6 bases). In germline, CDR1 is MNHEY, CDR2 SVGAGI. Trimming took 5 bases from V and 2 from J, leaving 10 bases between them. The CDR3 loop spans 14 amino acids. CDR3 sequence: CASSPQGGNQPQHF. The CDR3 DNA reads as TGTGCCAGCAGTCCACAGGGTGGCAATCAGCCCCAGCATTTT.

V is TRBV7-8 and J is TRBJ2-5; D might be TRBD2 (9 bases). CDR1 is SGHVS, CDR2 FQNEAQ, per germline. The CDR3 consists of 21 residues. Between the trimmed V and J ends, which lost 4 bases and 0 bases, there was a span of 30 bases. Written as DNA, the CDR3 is TGTGCCAGCAGCTCCCAGATGATAGGGACAGGTTTAGCGGGGGACCAAGAGACCCAGTACTTC. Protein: CASSSQMIGTGLAGDQETQYF.

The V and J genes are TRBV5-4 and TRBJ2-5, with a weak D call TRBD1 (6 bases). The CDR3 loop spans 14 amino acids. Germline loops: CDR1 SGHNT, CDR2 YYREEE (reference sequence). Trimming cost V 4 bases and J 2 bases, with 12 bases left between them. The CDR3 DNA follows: TGTGCCAGCAGCCCAGGGACAAGTCAAGAGACCCAGTACTTC. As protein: CASSPGTSQETQYF.

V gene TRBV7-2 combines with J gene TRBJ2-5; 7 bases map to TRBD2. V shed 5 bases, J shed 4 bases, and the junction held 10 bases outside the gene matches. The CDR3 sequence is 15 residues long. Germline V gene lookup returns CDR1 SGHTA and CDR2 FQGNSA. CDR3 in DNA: TGTGCCAGCAGCCCAGTCGCGGGAGTAGGAGAGACCCAGTACTTC. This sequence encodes CASSPVAGVGETQYF.

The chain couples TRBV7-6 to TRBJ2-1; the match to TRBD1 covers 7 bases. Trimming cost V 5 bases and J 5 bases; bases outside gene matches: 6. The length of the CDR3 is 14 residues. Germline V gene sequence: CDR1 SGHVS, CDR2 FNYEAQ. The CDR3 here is CASSQQGQDNEQFF. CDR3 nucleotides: TGTGCCAGCAGCCAACAAGGACAGGACAATGAGCAGTTCTTC.

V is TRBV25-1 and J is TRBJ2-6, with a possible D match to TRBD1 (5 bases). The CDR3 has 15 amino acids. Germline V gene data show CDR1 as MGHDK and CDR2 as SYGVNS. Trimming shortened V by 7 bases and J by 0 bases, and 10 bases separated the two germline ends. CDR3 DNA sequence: TGTGCCAGCAACGGACACCACTCTGGGGCCAACGTCCTGACTTTC. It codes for CASNGHHSGANVLTF.

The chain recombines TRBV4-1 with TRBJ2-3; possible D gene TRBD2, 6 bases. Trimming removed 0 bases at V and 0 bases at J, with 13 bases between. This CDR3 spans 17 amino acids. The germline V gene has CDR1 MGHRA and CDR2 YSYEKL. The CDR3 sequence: CASSQDSLGGSTDTQYF. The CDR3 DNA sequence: TGCGCCAGCAGCCAAGACTCCCTTGGGGGGAGCACAGATACGCAGTATTTT.

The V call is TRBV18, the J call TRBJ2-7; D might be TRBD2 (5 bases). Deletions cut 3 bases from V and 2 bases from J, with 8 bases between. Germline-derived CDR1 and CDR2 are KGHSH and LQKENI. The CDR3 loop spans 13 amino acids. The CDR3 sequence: CASSPPGTYEQYF. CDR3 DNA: TGTGCCAGCTCACCCCCGGGGACCTACGAGCAGTACTTC. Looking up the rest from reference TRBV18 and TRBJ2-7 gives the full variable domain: NAGVMQNPRHLVRRRGQEARLRCSPMKGHSHVYWYRQLPEEGLKFMVYLQKENIIDESGMPKERFSAEFPKEGPSILRIQQVVRGDSAAYFCASSPPGTYEQYFGPGTRLTVT.

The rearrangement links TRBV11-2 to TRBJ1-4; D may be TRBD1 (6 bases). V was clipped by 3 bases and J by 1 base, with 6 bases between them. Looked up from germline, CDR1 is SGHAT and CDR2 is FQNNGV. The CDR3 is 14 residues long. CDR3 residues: CASSFRGTNEKLFF. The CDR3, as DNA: TGTGCCAGCAGCTTCAGGGGAACTAATGAAAAACTGTTTTTT.

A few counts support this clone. CDR3 sequence: CASSSGGPGHNQPQHF. CDR3 coding DNA: TGCGCCAGCAGCTCCGGCGGGCCAGGTCACAATCAGCCCCAGCATTTT. The chain employs TRBV5-1 and TRBJ1-5, with D unresolved. Looked up from germline, CDR1 is SGHRS and CDR2 is YFSETQ. Deletions cut 3 bases from V and 3 bases from J, with 16 bases between. The CDR3 has 16 residues.

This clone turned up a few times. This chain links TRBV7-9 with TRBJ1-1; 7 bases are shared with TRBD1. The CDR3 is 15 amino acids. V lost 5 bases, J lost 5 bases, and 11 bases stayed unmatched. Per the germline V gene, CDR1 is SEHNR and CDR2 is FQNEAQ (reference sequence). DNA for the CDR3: TGTGCCAGCAGCCCTCAAACAGGGGCGAGAACTGAAGCTTTCTTT. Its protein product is CASSPQTGARTEAFF.

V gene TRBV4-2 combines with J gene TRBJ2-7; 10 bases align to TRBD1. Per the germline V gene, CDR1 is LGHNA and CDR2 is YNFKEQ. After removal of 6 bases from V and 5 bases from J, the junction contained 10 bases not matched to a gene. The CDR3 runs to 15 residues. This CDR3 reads CASRQRQGARDEQYF. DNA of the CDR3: TGTGCCAGCAGGCAAAGACAGGGGGCGCGGGACGAGCAGTACTTC.

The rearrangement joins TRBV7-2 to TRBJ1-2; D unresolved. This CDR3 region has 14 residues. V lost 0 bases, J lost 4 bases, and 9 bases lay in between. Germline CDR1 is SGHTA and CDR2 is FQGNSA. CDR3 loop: CASSLAHRIYGYTF. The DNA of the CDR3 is TGTGCCAGCAGCTTAGCGCACAGAATCTATGGCTACACCTTC.